Below are 29 T cell receptor beta chains sequenced from a single sample in a study of cytomegalovirus exposure and HLA in healthy donors. This PCR relied on a set of 60 Vbeta primers and 13 Jbeta primers. Sequencing used immunoSEQ multiplex PCR; TCRdb keeps in-frame clones, though not all of them. This sample has about 130,000 clones, with over 50% found just once. Sequencing was done on a sample of PBMCs. The receptors stem from a human donor in good health.

On this clone itself: In the same sample, other DNA sequences code for this CDR3. The chain couples TRBV7-2 to TRBJ2-1; tentatively, D is TRBD1 (6 bases). The CDR3 is 13 amino acids. Germline CDR1 is SGHTA and CDR2 is FQGNSA. V was pared by 4 bases and J by 7 bases, with 11 bases between. Here the CDR3 reads CASSSLQGNEQFF. In DNA, the CDR3 is TGTGCCAGCAGCTCCTTACAGGGTAATGAGCAGTTCTTC.

This chain connects TRBV7-2 to TRBJ2-3; the match to TRBD1 covers 7 bases. With 4 bases clipped from V and 2 bases from J, the junction kept 6 bases outside the gene matches. The length of the CDR3 is 15 residues. Germline lookup yields CDR1 SGHTA and CDR2 FQGNSA. The CDR3 loop reads CASSSRGFSTDTQYF. The CDR3 coding sequence is TGTGCCAGCAGCTCCAGGGGGTTTTCCACAGATACGCAGTATTTT. Full variable domain (missing parts from reference TRBV7-2 and TRBJ2-3): GAGVSQSPSNKVTEKGKDVELRCDPISGHTALYWYRQSLGQGLEFLIYFQGNSAPDKSGLPSDRFSAERTGGSVSTLTIQRTQQEDSAVYLCASSSRGFSTDTQYFGPGTRLTVL.

The chain is built from TRBV28 and TRBJ2-7; TRBD1 might be the D (6 bases). The V end lost 10 bases, the J end lost 0 bases, and 13 bases lay between the germline ends. Germline V gene lookup returns CDR1 MDHEN and CDR2 SYDVKM. CDR3 size: 13 residues. CDR3 protein: CATGQSLSYEQYF. Here the CDR3 DNA reads TGTGCCACCGGACAGAGCCTCTCCTACGAGCAGTACTTC.

J is TRBJ1-1 and V is TRBV11-2; perhaps TRBD1 as D (6 bases). Trimming cost V 1 base and J 0 bases, with 12 bases left between them. Per the germline V gene, CDR1 is SGHAT and CDR2 is FQNNGV. This CDR3 contains 16 residues. CDR3 in DNA: TGTGCCAGCAGCTTAGGGGGGGGCTACTTGAACACTGAAGCTTTCTTT. It codes for CASSLGGGYLNTEAFF.

The chain uses TRBV7-3 and TRBJ1-6; D gene unclear. Between the trimmed V and J ends, which lost 5 bases and 8 bases, there was a span of 10 bases. CDR3 size: 13 residues. CDR1 is SGHTA and CDR2 is FQGTGA in the germline V gene. The CDR3 coding sequence is TGTGCCAGCAGCCAGGACGGGGATTCACCCCTCCACTTT. This encodes CASSQDGDSPLHF.

The V call is TRBV9, the J call TRBJ2-7; D remains unclear. V was pared by 3 bases and J by 0 bases, with 10 bases between. CDR3 length equals 14 residues. Germline lookup yields CDR1 SGDLS and CDR2 YYNGEE. This CDR3 is CASSGLGSSYEQYF. In nucleotides, the CDR3 is TGTGCCAGCAGCGGACTTGGCAGCTCCTACGAGCAGTACTTC.

V usage is TRBV9 and J usage is TRBJ2-2; 8 nucleotides align to TRBD1. Germline CDR1 is SGDLS and CDR2 is YYNGEE. This CDR3 contains 16 residues. J lost 0 bases, V lost 3 bases, and 4 bases had no gene match. This CDR3 is CASSEQGVTNTGELFF. The CDR3 nucleotides read TGTGCCAGCAGCGAACAGGGGGTTACGAACACCGGGGAGCTGTTTTTT.

This chain uses TRBV6-5 with TRBJ2-5; 9 bases match TRBD1. V trimming: 3 bases; J trimming: 4 bases; junction bases outside the gene matches: 3. The CDR3 totals 14 residues. Germline lookup yields CDR1 MNHEY and CDR2 SVGAGI. This chain's CDR3 is CASSYPDRGETQYF. DNA for the CDR3: TGTGCCAGCAGTTATCCGGACAGGGGAGAGACCCAGTACTTC.

This clone was detected only a few times. The chain employs TRBV2 and TRBJ2-7, with 9 positions matching TRBD1. The CDR3 extends over 19 amino acids. Germline V gene lookup returns CDR1 SNHLY and CDR2 FYNNEI. The V segment lost 8 bases and the J segment 4 bases; nucleotides outside the gene matches: 24. CDR3 sequence: CASGDRGTEGQGLKYEQYF. The CDR3 nucleotides read TGTGCCAGCGGGGATCGGGGGACCGAGGGACAGGGACTAAAGTACGAGCAGTACTTC. Filled out from reference TRBV2 and TRBJ2-7, the complete variable domain reads EPEVTQTPSHQVTQMGQEVILRCVPISNHLYFYWYRQILGQKVEFLVSFYNNEISEKSEIFDDQFSVERPDGSNFTLKIRSTKLEDSAMYFCASGDRGTEGQGLKYEQYFGPGTRLTVT.

This chain joins TRBV27 and TRBJ2-7; TRBD2 is a possible D gene (5 bases). V lost 3 bases, J lost 0 bases, and 15 bases lay in between. Germline-derived CDR1 and CDR2 are MNHEY and SMNVEV (reference sequence). The CDR3 has 16 residues. The chain's CDR3 is CASSFSGLGSSYEQYF. CDR3 nucleotides: TGTGCCAGCAGTTTCTCTGGTTTAGGGAGCTCCTACGAGCAGTACTTC.

A few counts support this clone. The rearrangement links TRBV18 to TRBJ2-7, with TRBD2 matching over 7 bases. J lost 4 bases, V lost 2 bases, and 23 bases had no gene match. Germline values: CDR1 KGHSH, CDR2 LQKENI. CDR3 size: 20 residues. In DNA form, the CDR3 reads TGTGCCAGCTCACCAATCGGAGTGGCTAGCGGAGAGAGGTCTGGATACGAGCAGTACTTC. Protein: CASSPIGVASGERSGYEQYF.

The gene calls are TRBV7-8 and TRBJ2-3; D may be TRBD2 (5 bases). V was shortened by 2 bases and J by 4 bases, with 13 bases between the two germline ends. This CDR3 is 15 amino acids long. Per the germline V gene, CDR1 is SGHVS and CDR2 is FQNEAQ. As DNA, the CDR3 is TGTGCCAGCAGCTTATTAGGGTCGGGGTCAGATACGCAGTATTTT. Its translation: CASSLLGSGSDTQYF.

The chain links TRBV6-6 to TRBJ2-7; unclear D gene. The CDR3 runs 13 residues. In germline, CDR1 is MNHNY, CDR2 SVGAGI (reference sequence). Between the trimmed V and J ends, which lost 6 bases and 6 bases, there was a span of 15 bases. CDR3 loop: CASSHSPPGEQYF. CDR3 nucleotide sequence: TGTGCCAGCAGCCACTCCCCCCCGGGCGAGCAGTACTTC.

This clone was counted between two and nine times. V gene TRBV10-3 combines with J gene TRBJ2-3, with TRBD1 matching over 8 bases. Losses at the gene ends were 7 bases for V and 9 bases for J; bases not matched to a gene: 9. CDR3 length: 13 amino acids. Germline assignment: CDR1 ENHRY and CDR2 SYGVKD. The CDR3, as DNA: TGTGCCATCACCTCGGACAGGGCGAGGACGCAGTATTTT. It encodes CAITSDRARTQYF.

V is TRBV4-1 and J is TRBJ2-1, with 14 positions matching TRBD2. With 4 bases clipped from V and 1 base from J, the junction kept 3 bases outside the gene matches. The CDR3 runs to 17 residues. Germline CDR1 MGHRA, CDR2 YSYEKL. Here the CDR3 DNA reads TGCGCCAGCAGCCGGGGACTAGCGGGAGCTTCCTACAATGAGCAGTTCTTC. Translated, it gives CASSRGLAGASYNEQFF.

CDR3 DNA sequence: TGTGCCAGCAGCCATGTGACTGGGGCCCTAGGGACCCAGTACTTC. It translates to CASSHVTGALGTQYF. The chain has TRBV14 and TRBJ2-5, with a tentative D call TRBD1 (5 bases). CDR1 is SGHDN, CDR2 FVKESK, per germline. V dropped 3 bases and J dropped 7 bases, with 18 bases sitting between them. CDR3 length: 15 amino acids.

This rearrangement joins TRBV11-2 to TRBJ2-6, with 12 bases that match TRBD1. CDR3 length: 18 residues. Germline-derived CDR1 and CDR2 are SGHAT and FQNNGV. J was trimmed by 3 bases and V by 4 bases; bases with no gene match: 7. CDR3 nucleotide sequence: TGTGCCAGCAGCTCCCCGGGACAGGGGGCGCTTGGGGCCAACGTCCTGACTTTC. Translation gives CASSSPGQGALGANVLTF.

The rearrangement links TRBV28 to TRBJ1-2; weak D call: TRBD1 (5 bases). The CDR3 loop spans 12 amino acids. V lost 8 bases and J 4 bases, leaving 11 bases between the germline ends. CDR1 MDHEN and CDR2 SYDVKM come from the germline V gene. The CDR3 coding sequence is TGTGCCAGCCGGCTTAGGGGCTATGGCTACACCTTC. Translated, it gives CASRLRGYGYTF.

Only a few counts were recorded for this clone. This chain links TRBV5-1 with TRBJ1-6, with TRBD1 matching over 9 bases. The V and J ends lost 4 bases and 4 bases, in that order; junction bases with no gene match: 6. Germline-derived CDR1 and CDR2 are SGHRS and YFSETQ. CDR3 length equals 16 residues. The CDR3 sequence is CASSQDGTGYNSPLHF. DNA of the CDR3: TGCGCCAGCAGCCAGGATGGGACAGGGTATAATTCACCCCTCCACTTT.

The rearrangement joins TRBV9 to TRBJ2-3; D unclear. V gave up 0 bases and J gave up 3 bases, with 11 bases separating them. Germline loops: CDR1 SGDLS, CDR2 YYNGEE. The CDR3 is made up of 15 amino acids. The CDR3 nucleotides read TGTGCCAGCAGCGTAGGTGGAGCCCCTACAGATACGCAGTATTTT. It translates to CASSVGGAPTDTQYF.

J is TRBJ2-7 and V is TRBV5-1; D possibly corresponds to TRBD1 (5 bases). Trimming cost V 0 bases and J 7 bases, with 17 bases left between them. The CDR3 spans 15 residues. Germline CDR1 and CDR2: SGHRS and YFSETQ. As DNA, the CDR3 is TGCGCCAGCAGCTTGGCTGGCAGGGTAGGATGGGAGCAGTACTTC. Amino acid sequence: CASSLAGRVGWEQYF. Combining the CDR3 with reference TRBV5-1 and TRBJ2-7 gives the whole variable domain KAGVTQTPRYLIKTRGQQVTLSCSPISGHRSVSWYQQTPGQGLQFLFEYFSETQRNKGNFPGRFSGRQFSNSRSEMNVSTLELGDSALYLCASSLAGRVGWEQYFGPGTRLTVT.

The rearrangement links TRBV10-3 to TRBJ2-3, with D maybe TRBD2 (5 bases). The V gene's germline CDR1 is ENHRY and CDR2 SYGVKD. The CDR3 spans 13 residues. V lost 6 bases to trimming and J lost 0 bases, with 7 bases between them. Written as DNA, the CDR3 is TGTGCCATCAGGGGAGCTAGCACAGATACGCAGTATTTT. It is translated as CAIRGASTDTQYF.

In this sample, this clone turned up a few times. CDR3 sequence (DNA): TGTGCCAGCAGCTTCGGGGACAGGGTCTCAGATACGCAGTATTTT. Translation: CASSFGDRVSDTQYF. The V call is TRBV7-9, the J call TRBJ2-3, with TRBD1 identical over 9 bases. Germline CDR1 reads SEHNR; CDR2 reads FQNEAQ (reference sequence). The CDR3 consists of 15 residues. With 3 bases clipped from V and 4 bases from J, the junction kept 5 bases outside the gene matches.

This clone was seen only a few times. The chain employs TRBV7-2 and TRBJ2-7; 7 bases map to TRBD1. CDR1 is SGHTA, CDR2 FQGNSA, per germline. The CDR3 loop spans 15 amino acids. The V gene end was trimmed by 5 bases and the J gene end by 1 base; junction bases not matched to a gene: 8. CDR3 region: CASSPPGRGSYEQYF. The CDR3 coding sequence is TGTGCCAGCAGCCCCCCAGGCAGGGGGTCCTACGAGCAGTACTTC.

CDR3 DNA: TGTGCCAGCAGCCGGGGGGGAAAGAGCACTGAAGCTTTCTTT. Translated, it gives CASSRGGKSTEAFF. The chain is built from TRBV6-5 and TRBJ1-1; D may be TRBD1 (5 bases). Looked up from germline, CDR1 is MNHEY and CDR2 is SVGAGI. The CDR3 consists of 14 residues. Between the trimmed V and J ends, which lost 6 bases and 4 bases, there was a span of 15 bases.

This clone was recorded once. CDR3 protein: CASSEALRWGKVAKNIQYF. In DNA form, the CDR3 reads TGTGCCAGCAGTGAAGCGCTTCGGTGGGGCAAGGTAGCCAAAAACATTCAGTACTTC. The rearrangement links TRBV2 to TRBJ2-4, with D maybe TRBD1 (5 bases). Between the trimmed V and J ends, which lost 0 bases and 0 bases, there was a span of 18 bases. The V gene's germline CDR1 is SNHLY and CDR2 FYNNEI. This CDR3 contains 19 residues. Filled out from reference TRBV2 and TRBJ2-4, the complete variable domain reads EPEVTQTPSHQVTQMGQEVILRCVPISNHLYFYWYRQILGQKVEFLVSFYNNEISEKSEIFDDQFSVERPDGSNFTLKIRSTKLEDSAMYFCASSEALRWGKVAKNIQYFGAGTRLSVL.

Only one count was recorded for this clone. The CDR3 sequence is CASSVGVAEAGYEQYF. CDR3 in DNA: TGTGCCAGCAGCGTAGGCGTGGCGGAAGCTGGCTACGAGCAGTACTTC. The chain links TRBV9 to TRBJ2-7; D not certain. This CDR3 is 16 amino acids long. V shed 0 bases and J shed 3 bases, with 16 bases lying between them. Germline CDR1 and CDR2: SGDLS and YYNGEE.

This sequence joins TRBV6-5 and TRBJ2-1; TRBD1 agrees at 8 bases. Germline CDR1 MNHEY, CDR2 SVGAGI. J gave up 4 bases and V 7 bases, and 6 bases lay outside the gene matches. The CDR3 sequence is 14 residues long. The CDR3 sequence: CASNRGKTYNEQFF. The CDR3 DNA reads as TGTGCCAGCAACAGGGGGAAAACGTACAATGAGCAGTTCTTC.

The gene calls are TRBV6-5 and TRBJ1-3; 8 bases fit TRBD1. The CDR3 consists of 16 residues. Germline assignment: CDR1 MNHEY and CDR2 SVGAGI. Losses at the gene ends were 4 bases for V and 0 bases for J; bases not matched to a gene: 5. The CDR3 here is CASSFNTGGSGNTIYF. The CDR3 nucleotides read TGTGCCAGCAGTTTTAACACAGGGGGCTCTGGAAACACCATATATTTT.